The 21 T cell receptor beta chains below were found in one sample sequenced in a study of regulatory T cells in long-lasting Graves disease. Stated time point: persistent/refractory GD, antithyroid drugs over 5 years with positive TRAb. Following extraction of RNA from PBMCs, that RNA was used to make the TCR library. Combining iRepertoire HTBI primers with Arm-PCR of CDR3 regions, the authors built TCR beta libraries. TCRdb independently ran MiXCR on the multiplex PCR reads; one entry per CDR3 protein. This table holds a few hundred thousand distinct CDR3 sequences, around 24% found once. The sample consisted of peripheral blood mononuclear cells (PBMCs), taken when the disease was refractory, from a patient treated with antithyroid drugs. Receptor source: a female donor with Graves disease.

Worth noting for this clonotype: A much larger clone differs from this one at a single base, so this may be a read error. The chain carries TRBV28 and TRBJ1-6; TRBD1 is a possible D gene (6 bases). The germline V gene has CDR1 MDHEN and CDR2 SYDVKM. CDR3 length equals 18 residues. In DNA, the CDR3 is TGTGACAGCAGTTTAGGGGGAGTGACAGGCCTTAATAATTCACCCCTCCACTTT. This encodes CDSSLGGVTGLNNSPLHF.

This clonotype turned up a few times. The genes are TRBV7-3 and TRBJ2-5; maybe TRBD2 (6 bases). This CDR3 is 14 amino acids long. CDR1 and CDR2 (germline): SGHTA, FQGTGA. The V and J ends lost 6 bases and 2 bases respectively, with 13 bases between them. The CDR3 bases are TGTGCCAGCAGGAACGGACTAACACAAGAGACCCAGTACTTC. It codes for CASRNGLTQETQYF.

Only a few counts were recorded for this clonotype. V gene TRBV30 combines with J gene TRBJ1-5, with D unclear. CDR1 is GTSNPN, CDR2 SVGIG, per germline (reference sequence). CDR3 length equals 13 residues. V lost 3 bases, J lost 2 bases, and 8 bases lay in between. The CDR3 coding sequence is TGTGCCTGGAGAAGCGGCGGCAATCAGCCCCAGCATTTT. This codes for CAWRSGGNQPQHF.

There are a few counts of this clonotype. The chain is built from TRBV27 and TRBJ2-5; D not certain. Germline CDR1 reads MNHEY; CDR2 reads SMNVEV (reference sequence). This CDR3 contains 13 residues. With 3 bases removed from V and 4 bases from J, the gap between germline ends came to 9 bases. DNA for the CDR3: TGTGCCAGCAGTTTTGGGTTAAGAGAGACCCAGTACTTC. It is translated as CASSFGLRETQYF.

The chain uses TRBV2 and TRBJ1-5; 8 bases are a match to TRBD1. Losses at the gene ends were 5 bases for V and 3 bases for J; bases not matched to a gene: 6. Germline-derived CDR1 and CDR2 are SNHLY and FYNNEI. CDR3 length equals 15 residues. The CDR3, as DNA: TGTGCCAGCAGTAGGGACAGGAAAAACAATCAGCCCCAGCATTTT. As protein: CASSRDRKNNQPQHF.

This clonotype was counted at least ten times. The chain links TRBV2 to TRBJ2-5, with D hard to call. The V gene lost 3 bases and the J gene lost 1 base, with 18 bases spanning the gap. Germline values: CDR1 SNHLY, CDR2 FYNNEI. This CDR3 is 17 amino acids long. The CDR3 sequence is CASSETPGLGTQETQYF. CDR3 nucleotides: TGTGCCAGCAGTGAGACCCCAGGCCTGGGCACCCAAGAGACCCAGTACTTC.

The chain employs TRBV28 and TRBJ2-1; D assignment may be TRBD1 or TRBD2 (6 bases each). This CDR3 region has 13 residues. The germline gives CDR1 MDHEN, CDR2 SYDVKM. Trimming shortened V by 3 bases and J by 8 bases, and 11 bases separated the two germline ends. The CDR3 spells CASSLGGVYEQFF. CDR3 DNA sequence: TGTGCCAGCAGTTTGGGGGGCGTGTATGAGCAGTTCTTC.

This clonotype showed up many times. This chain connects TRBV30 to TRBJ1-1; D call uncertain. Trimming removed 1 base at V and 9 bases at J, with 9 bases between. Germline CDR1 and CDR2: GTSNPN and SVGIG (reference sequence). The CDR3 consists of 11 residues. CDR3 sequence: CAWSAEPQAFF. DNA of the CDR3: TGTGCCTGGAGTGCGGAGCCACAAGCTTTCTTT.

The J gene is TRBJ1-5, the V gene TRBV6-1, with D possibly matching TRBD1 (5 bases). The CDR3 extends over 14 amino acids. The germline V gene has CDR1 MNHNS and CDR2 SASEGT. V gave up 5 bases and J gave up 7 bases, with 15 bases separating them. The CDR3 reads CASSKAGPGQPQHF. CDR3 DNA sequence: TGTGCCAGCAGTAAGGCCGGGCCAGGGCAGCCCCAGCATTTT.

The chain is built from TRBV6-1 and TRBJ2-5; 8 nucleotides match TRBD2. The CDR3 extends over 15 amino acids. V lost 6 bases to trimming and J lost 5 bases; unmatched junction nucleotides: 11. Germline CDR1 is MNHNS and CDR2 is SASEGT. The CDR3: CASSPLGGGSETQYF. The DNA for the CDR3 is TGTGCCAGCAGCCCCCTAGGCGGGGGGAGTGAGACCCAGTACTTC.

This clonotype was seen more than once but under ten times. V gene TRBV12-3 or TRBV12-4 combines with J gene TRBJ2-2; 12 bases agree with TRBD2. The CDR3 has 17 amino acids. With 6 bases clipped from V and 6 bases from J, the junction kept 11 bases outside the gene matches. The CDR3 DNA reads as TGTGCCAGCAGACTCGGGTCCCTAGCGGGAGGGCCCGGGGAGCTGTTTTTT. As protein: CASRLGSLAGGPGELFF.

This clonotype has ten or more counts. This rearrangement joins TRBV6-1 to TRBJ2-7; 13 nucleotides line up with TRBD2. J was trimmed by 4 bases and V by 6 bases; bases with no gene match: 3. This CDR3 has 14 amino acids. The germline CDR1 and CDR2 sequences are MNHNS and SASEGT. The CDR3 here is CASRRTSGGYEQYF. The CDR3 nucleotides read TGTGCCAGCAGACGGACTAGCGGGGGTTACGAGCAGTACTTC.

This clonotype occurred a few times. The rearrangement uses TRBV19 and TRBJ2-6; unclear D gene. Germline CDR1 is LNHDA and CDR2 is SQIVND (reference sequence). CDR3 length: 16 residues. V was pared by 2 bases and J by 2 bases, with 10 bases between. The CDR3 loop is CASSILSGTGANVLTF. The CDR3 DNA sequence: TGTGCCAGTAGTATACTTTCAGGAACTGGGGCCAACGTCCTGACTTTC.

V and J are TRBV6-1 and TRBJ1-3; D ambiguous. Germline V gene lookup returns CDR1 MNHNS and CDR2 SASEGT. The germline V and J ends were trimmed by 6 bases and 3 bases, with 12 bases remaining between them. The CDR3 length is 14 residues. CDR3 protein: CASSEGLSGNTIYF. The CDR3 DNA sequence: TGTGCCAGCAGCGAGGGTTTGAGTGGAAACACCATATATTTT.

This clonotype appeared many times. The V gene is TRBV28, the J gene TRBJ2-5, with TRBD2 identical over 8 bases. CDR1 and CDR2 (germline): MDHEN, SYDVKM. With 4 bases clipped from V and 4 bases from J, the junction kept 5 bases outside the gene matches. This CDR3 is built from 14 residues. As DNA, the CDR3 is TGTGCCAGCAGTTCCGGGGGGGGCACAGAGACCCAGTACTTC. Translated, it gives CASSSGGGTETQYF.

This clonotype has more than one count but fewer than ten. The V call is TRBV15, the J call TRBJ1-2; 9 positions match TRBD1. Losses at the gene ends were 4 bases for V and 7 bases for J; bases not matched to a gene: 7. This CDR3 contains 14 residues. In germline, CDR1 is LNHNV, CDR2 YYDKDF (reference sequence). CDR3 in amino acids: CATSTPGQGRGYTF. The CDR3 bases are TGTGCCACCAGCACCCCGGGACAGGGACGTGGCTACACCTTC.

This clonotype was seen more than once but under ten times. This chain connects TRBV6-1 to TRBJ2-5, with D tentatively TRBD2 (6 bases). V was cut by 4 bases and J by 7 bases, with 16 bases left in between. Germline V lookup: CDR1 MNHNS, CDR2 SASEGT. This CDR3 region has 14 residues. The CDR3 spells CASSGPPKEGTQYF. The CDR3 region has the DNA TGTGCCAGCAGTGGGCCCCCGAAGGAGGGGACCCAGTACTTC.

The chain joins TRBV19 to TRBJ2-2; weak D call: TRBD2 (5 bases). V lost 5 bases to trimming and J lost 1 base, with 14 bases between them. CDR1 is LNHDA and CDR2 is SQIVND in the germline V gene (reference sequence). The CDR3 spans 16 residues. This CDR3 is CASSVKREGNTGELFF. The CDR3 nucleotides are TGTGCCAGTAGTGTCAAGAGAGAGGGGAACACCGGGGAGCTGTTTTTT.

V usage is TRBV25-1 and J usage is TRBJ1-1; TRBD1 might be the D (6 bases). Germline lookup yields CDR1 MGHDK and CDR2 SYGVNS. With 6 bases removed from V and 6 bases from J, the gap between germline ends came to 14 bases. This CDR3 region has 13 residues. CDR3 nucleotide sequence: TGTGCCAGCAGAGAACAGGGAAACGCTGAAGCTTTCTTT. Protein product: CASREQGNAEAFF.

At least ten counts were recorded for this clonotype. The chain recombines TRBV18 with TRBJ1-1; D gene uncertain. Germline V gene lookup returns CDR1 KGHSH and CDR2 LQKENI. Trimming left V 2 bases short and J 0 bases short, with 7 bases between. The CDR3 length is 14 residues. The CDR3 sequence: CASSPAGVNTEAFF. DNA for the CDR3: TGTGCCAGCTCACCAGCCGGGGTGAACACTGAAGCTTTCTTT.

The chain joins TRBV18 to TRBJ2-7, with D maybe TRBD2 (5 bases). Germline lookup yields CDR1 KGHSH and CDR2 LQKENI. The CDR3 totals 13 residues. Trimming shortened V by 3 bases and J by 2 bases, and 8 bases separated the two germline ends. The CDR3 sequence is CASSPFGAYEQYF. In DNA, the CDR3 is TGTGCCAGCTCACCTTTCGGGGCCTACGAGCAGTACTTC.